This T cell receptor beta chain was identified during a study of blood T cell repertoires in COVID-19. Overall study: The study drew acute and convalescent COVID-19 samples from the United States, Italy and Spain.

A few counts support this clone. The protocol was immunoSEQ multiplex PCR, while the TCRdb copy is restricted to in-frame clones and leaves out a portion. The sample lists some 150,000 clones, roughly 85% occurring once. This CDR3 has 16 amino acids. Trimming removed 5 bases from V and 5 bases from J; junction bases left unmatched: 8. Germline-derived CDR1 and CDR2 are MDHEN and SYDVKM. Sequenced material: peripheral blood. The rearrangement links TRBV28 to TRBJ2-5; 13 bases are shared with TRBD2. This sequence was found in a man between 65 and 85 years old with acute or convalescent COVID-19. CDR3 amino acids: CASSLPTSGGPETQYF. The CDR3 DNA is TGTGCCAGCAGTCTACCGACTAGCGGGGGGCCGGAGACCCAGTACTTC. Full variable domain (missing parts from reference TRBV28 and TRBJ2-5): DVKVTQSSRYLVKRTGEKVFLECVQDMDHENMFWYRQDPGLGLRLIYFSYDVKMKEKGDIPEGYSVSREKKERFSLILESASTNQTSMYLCASSLPTSGGPETQYFGPGTRLLVL.